Following are 21 T cell receptor beta chains from one sample sequenced in a study of blood T cell repertoires in COVID-19. The method was immunoSEQ multiplex PCR; TCRdb's version includes in-frame clones alone and lacks a portion of them. The sample shows around 310,000 clones, over 85% of them seen only once. What was sequenced was PBMCs or T cells enriched from blood (not recorded which). The source is a woman in her 30s who had recovered from COVID-19.

Comment on this clone: The sample carries other DNA sequences with the same CDR3. The V and J genes are TRBV27 and TRBJ1-6; D is uncertain. The V gene lost 3 bases and the J gene lost 7 bases, with 4 bases spanning the gap. Germline V gene data show CDR1 as MNHEY and CDR2 as SMNVEV (reference sequence). The CDR3 totals 12 residues. The DNA for the CDR3 is TGTGCCAGCAGTTTCCGGAATTCACCCCTCCACTTT. Translating gives CASSFRNSPLHF.

The chain has TRBV3-1 (or the pseudogene TRBV3-2) and TRBJ2-1, with 7 nucleotides matching TRBD2. Germline lookup yields CDR1 LGHDT and CDR2 YNNKEL (reference sequence). This CDR3 is 14 amino acids long. With 0 bases clipped from V and 5 bases from J, the junction kept 1 base outside the gene matches. In nucleotides, the CDR3 is TGTGCCAGCAGCCAAGATCTAGCGGACAATGAGCAGTTCTTC. It yields the protein CASSQDLADNEQFF.

The V gene is TRBV27, the J gene TRBJ2-1, with D perhaps TRBD1 (5 bases). Germline CDR1 is MNHEY and CDR2 is SMNVEV (reference sequence). CDR3 length: 15 amino acids. V was cut by 4 bases and J by 1 base, with 11 bases left in between. The CDR3 region is CASSYTGPSYNEQFF. The CDR3 region has the DNA TGTGCCAGCAGTTATACAGGTCCTTCCTACAATGAGCAGTTCTTC.

V usage is TRBV30 and J usage is TRBJ1-4, with 7 bases matching TRBD1. Germline CDR1 is GTSNPN and CDR2 is SVGIG (reference sequence). The CDR3 extends over 15 amino acids. Trimming removed 0 bases from V and 5 bases from J; junction bases left unmatched: 6. The CDR3 loop is CAWSVLGTENEKLFF. The CDR3 coding sequence is TGTGCCTGGAGTGTTCTTGGGACAGAAAATGAAAAACTGTTTTTT.

This chain links TRBV6-6 with TRBJ2-1, with a tentative D call TRBD2 (6 bases). V was cut by 5 bases and J by 3 bases, with 14 bases left in between. The CDR3 contains 15 residues. The germline gives CDR1 MNHNY, CDR2 SVGAGI (reference sequence). The CDR3 reads CASSRSYGSYNEQFF. The CDR3, as DNA: TGTGCCAGCAGTCGGTCCTACGGGAGCTACAATGAGCAGTTCTTC.

The chain uses TRBV3-1 (or the pseudogene TRBV3-2) and TRBJ2-1; 9 bases match TRBD2. The CDR3 consists of 15 residues. Germline CDR1 is LGHDT and CDR2 is YNNKEL (reference sequence). V was clipped by 1 base and J by 6 bases; unmatched bases: 4. In nucleotides, the CDR3 is TGTGCCAGCAGCCAAGGAGCGGGAGGCCTCAATGAGCAGTTCTTC. It specifies CASSQGAGGLNEQFF.

The rearrangement uses TRBV12-5 and TRBJ1-2, with a tentative D call TRBD1 (5 bases). Trimming left V 5 bases short and J 7 bases short, with 14 bases between. The germline gives CDR1 LGHNT, CDR2 FRNRAP. The CDR3 sequence is 13 residues long. CDR3 nucleotides: TGTGCTAGTGGTGGGGACTCCCTAGCTGGCTACACCTTC. Residues: CASGGDSLAGYTF.

The rearrangement links TRBV5-1 to TRBJ1-2, with D possibly TRBD1 on 5 matching bases. CDR1 is SGHRS, CDR2 YFSETQ, per germline. V was cut by 4 bases and J by 4 bases, with 14 bases left in between. The CDR3 consists of 14 residues. The DNA of the CDR3 is TGCGCCAGCAGCCAGGGCCAACCTACCTATGGCTACACCTTC. It translates to CASSQGQPTYGYTF. The whole variable domain, remainder taken from reference TRBV5-1 and TRBJ1-2, is KAGVTQTPRYLIKTRGQQVTLSCSPISGHRSVSWYQQTPGQGLQFLFEYFSETQRNKGNFPGRFSGRQFSNSRSEMNVSTLELGDSALYLCASSQGQPTYGYTFGSGTRLTVV.

The DNA for the CDR3 is TGCGCCAGCAGCCAAACCCTTTATCCAGGGGCCTATGGCTACACCTTC. Its protein product is CASSQTLYPGAYGYTF. The rearrangement joins TRBV4-3 to TRBJ1-2; tentatively, D is TRBD1 (6 bases). The germline V and J ends were trimmed by 2 bases and 4 bases, with 17 bases remaining between them. The length of the CDR3 is 16 residues. Germline V gene sequence: CDR1 LGHNA, CDR2 YSLEER.

CDR3 protein: CASSPGTTEETQYF. DNA for the CDR3: TGTGCCAGCAGCCCCGGGACTACCGAAGAGACCCAGTACTTC. V usage is TRBV7-9 and J usage is TRBJ2-5, with 7 bases aligning to TRBD2. The ends lost 5 bases at V and 3 bases at J; junction bases unmatched: 6. The CDR3 has 14 amino acids. The germline V gene encodes CDR1 SEHNR and CDR2 FQNEAQ (reference sequence).

The chain couples TRBV9 to TRBJ2-3; 11 bases align to TRBD2. J lost 2 bases, V lost 3 bases, and 5 bases had no gene match. Germline-derived CDR1 and CDR2 are SGDLS and YYNGEE. This CDR3 contains 16 residues. The CDR3 protein is CASSAFSGRATDTQYF. CDR3 in DNA: TGTGCCAGCAGCGCGTTTAGCGGGAGGGCCACAGATACGCAGTATTTT.

The CDR3 loop is CASSLASGTGFFGHGYTF. CDR3 nucleotide sequence: TGTGCCAGCAGCTTAGCCTCGGGGACAGGGTTTTTTGGTCATGGCTACACCTTC. The chain carries TRBV7-6 and TRBJ1-2; 9 bases agree with TRBD1. The junction had 14 bases not matched to a gene; V was cut back by 0 bases and J by 6 bases. This CDR3 region has 18 residues. CDR1 and CDR2 (germline): SGHVS, FNYEAQ. The full variable domain, rest sourced from reference TRBV7-6 and TRBJ1-2, is GAGVSQSPRYKVTKRGQDVALRCDPISGHVSLYWYRQALGQGPEFLTYFNYEAQQDKSGLPNDRFSAERPEGSISTLTIQRTEQRDSAMYRCASSLASGTGFFGHGYTFGSGTRLTVV.

This rearrangement joins TRBV10-3 to TRBJ2-1, with D tentatively TRBD2 (7 bases). Germline-derived CDR1 and CDR2 are ENHRY and SYGVKD. The germline V and J ends were trimmed by 3 bases and 6 bases, with 15 bases remaining between them. This CDR3 contains 15 residues. Written as DNA, the CDR3 is TGTGCCATCAGTGATTTGGGGGAGGGGGGCAATGAGCAGTTCTTC. Its translation is CAISDLGEGGNEQFF.

The chain uses TRBV6-1 and TRBJ2-7, with 7 bases that match TRBD1. Germline loops: CDR1 MNHNS, CDR2 SASEGT. Trimming at V came to 0 bases and at J to 5 bases, leaving 10 bases not matched to a gene. This CDR3 is 16 amino acids long. The CDR3 nucleotides read TGTGCCAGCAGTGAAGCATGGAGACAGGGATTAAACGAGCAGTACTTC. Its translation is CASSEAWRQGLNEQYF.

This clone appeared once. Germline and junction disagree at one end, which may indicate a read error. The rearrangement joins TRBV15 to TRBJ2-7; 10 nucleotides agree with TRBD2. Germline V gene data show CDR1 as LNHNV and CDR2 as YYDKDF (reference sequence). The CDR3 totals 15 residues. DNA of the CDR3: TGTGCCACCAGCAGAGATAGAGAGCGGGAGGGCATTATGGGCTTC. This encodes CATSRDREREGIMGF.

This chain connects TRBV6-5 to TRBJ2-3; 16 bases match TRBD2. The CDR3 extends over 15 amino acids. The V and J ends lost 8 bases and 5 bases, in that order; junction bases with no gene match: 4. Germline V gene sequence: CDR1 MNHEY, CDR2 SVGAGI. CDR3 region: CASHGTSGGEDTQYF. CDR3 nucleotides: TGTGCCAGCCACGGGACTAGCGGGGGGGAAGATACGCAGTATTTT.

The chain carries TRBV7-9 and TRBJ1-5; TRBD1 aligns across 9 bases. V dropped 5 bases and J dropped 7; count of bases not matched to a gene: 6. The CDR3 sequence is 14 residues long. Germline V lookup: CDR1 SEHNR, CDR2 FQNEAQ (reference sequence). The CDR3 region is CASSITGGGQPQHF. The CDR3, as DNA: TGTGCCAGCAGCATTACAGGGGGCGGGCAGCCCCAGCATTTT.

This clone was observed a handful of times. This chain uses TRBV7-6 with TRBJ1-2, with D uncertain. Germline CDR1 and CDR2: SGHVS and FNYEAQ. Trimming removed 5 bases at V and 0 bases at J, with 22 bases between. This CDR3 contains 18 residues. The CDR3 DNA follows: TGTGCCAGCAGCCGAATAGTGGATTGGCGGGAATCTAACTATGGCTACACCTTC. Translation gives CASSRIVDWRESNYGYTF. The whole variable domain, filled in from reference TRBV7-6 and TRBJ1-2, reads GAGVSQSPRYKVTKRGQDVALRCDPISGHVSLYWYRQALGQGPEFLTYFNYEAQQDKSGLPNDRFSAERPEGSISTLTIQRTEQRDSAMYRCASSRIVDWRESNYGYTFGSGTRLTVV.

This chain joins TRBV4-2 and TRBJ1-4; no clear D gene. This CDR3 comprises 12 residues. The germline V gene has CDR1 LGHNA and CDR2 YNFKEQ. Trimming removed 0 bases from V and 9 bases from J, with 5 bases in between. The CDR3 DNA follows: TGTGCCAGCAGCCAAGATTTCAAAAAACTGTTTTTT. This gives the protein CASSQDFKKLFF.

This chain uses TRBV4-1 with TRBJ2-1; 12 positions agree with TRBD2. Germline CDR1 is MGHRA and CDR2 is YSYEKL. The CDR3 has 16 residues. The J segment lost 9 bases and the V segment lost 0 bases, leaving 6 bases of the junction unmatched. The CDR3 loop reads CASSQDKASGRAEQFF. The CDR3 DNA is TGCGCCAGCAGCCAAGATAAGGCTAGCGGGAGGGCTGAGCAGTTCTTC.

The V call is TRBV6-2 or TRBV6-3, the J call TRBJ1-1, with 7 positions matching TRBD1. V lost 2 bases, J lost 0 bases, and 6 bases stayed unmatched. The length of the CDR3 is 16 residues. Germline CDR1 MNHEY, CDR2 SVGEGT. In DNA, the CDR3 is TGTGCCAGCAGTTACGTGGCAGGGGGTATGAACACTGAAGCTTTCTTT. It is translated as CASSYVAGGMNTEAFF.